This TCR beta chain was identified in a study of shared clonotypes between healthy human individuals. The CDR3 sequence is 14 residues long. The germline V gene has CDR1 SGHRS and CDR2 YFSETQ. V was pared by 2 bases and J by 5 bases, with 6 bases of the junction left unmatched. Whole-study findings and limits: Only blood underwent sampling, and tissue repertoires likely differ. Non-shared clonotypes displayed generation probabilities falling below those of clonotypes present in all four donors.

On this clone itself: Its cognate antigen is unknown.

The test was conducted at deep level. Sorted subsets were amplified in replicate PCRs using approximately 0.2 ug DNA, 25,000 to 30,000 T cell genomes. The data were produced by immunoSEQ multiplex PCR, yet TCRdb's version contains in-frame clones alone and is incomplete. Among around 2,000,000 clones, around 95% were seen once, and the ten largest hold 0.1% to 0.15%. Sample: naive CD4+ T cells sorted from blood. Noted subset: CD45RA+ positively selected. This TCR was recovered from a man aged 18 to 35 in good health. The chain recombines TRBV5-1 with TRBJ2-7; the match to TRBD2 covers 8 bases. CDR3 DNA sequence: TGCGCCAGCAGCTTCGGTAGCGGGACGCACGAGCAGTACTTC. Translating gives CASSFGSGTHEQYF.